This T cell receptor (beta chain) was found in a study of cytomegalovirus exposure and HLA in healthy donors. In the PCR, 60 Vbeta and 13 Jbeta primers were used. Method: immunoSEQ multiplex PCR; TCRdb's copy keeps in-frame clones and lacks some. Among some 130,000 clones listed, around 85% were seen once. Input material: PBMCs. The clonotype was recovered from a woman aged 25 to 39 in good health and CMV-seropositive.

CDR3 bases: TGTGCCAGCAGCCGGGCCGGGACAGGGGAGCATTTT. Its protein is CASSRAGTGEHF. The chain recombines TRBV28 with TRBJ1-5, with 10 bases lining up with TRBD1. The germline gives CDR1 MDHEN, CDR2 SYDVKM. This CDR3 is 12 amino acids long. Unmatched junction bases numbered 7, after V lost 6 bases and J lost 14 bases.